This TCR beta chain originates from a study of blood T cell repertoires in COVID-19. About the study: Acute and convalescent COVID-19 specimens originated in the United States, Italy and Spain.

The V end was cut by 2 bases, the J end by 8 bases, with 18 bases between. The CDR3 totals 15 residues. Germline assignment: CDR1 MNHNS and CDR2 SASEGT. Produced via immunoSEQ multiplex PCR; TCRdb's table is partial and in-frame only. Found here are approximately 97,000 clones, about 87% of them singletons; the top ten hold roughly 21%. The rearrangement links TRBV6-1 to TRBJ1-2; weak D call: TRBD1 (6 bases). The sequencing input was peripheral blood. This receptor was taken from a human donor in a cohort sampled during active COVID-19. CDR3 in amino acids: CASSENRGGLGGYTF. CDR3 coding DNA: TGTGCCAGCAGTGAAAACAGAGGGGGTTTGGGCGGCTACACCTTC.